This note documents a single T cell receptor (beta chain) sequence. Its antigen remains unknown. The PCR had 60 Vbeta and 13 Jbeta primers. Clones were read by immunoSEQ multiplex PCR, and TCRdb kept only the in-frame ones, dropping some. The sample carries some 170,000 clones, around 70% recorded once. This record comes from a study of cytomegalovirus exposure and HLA in healthy donors. Study findings and constraints: Follow-up analysis found HLA locus-dependent TCR association rates, highest for DRB1 and lowest for HLA-C. In an earlier analysis, productive rearrangement rates for most beta V segments clustered near 87% or 30%. Later genetic work tied a missense DCLRE1C variant to beta-chain V and J trimming.

CDR3 length equals 15 residues. The trim removed 0 bases at V and 5 bases at J, leaving 4 bases unmatched. In germline, CDR1 is SGHNT, CDR2 YENEEA. V gene TRBV11-3 combines with J gene TRBJ2-5; 9 nucleotides match TRBD1. The clonotype was recovered from a man between 18 and 35 years old in good health and CMV-seropositive. Sequencing was done on a sample of PBMCs. DNA for the CDR3: TGTGCCAGCAGCTTAGAGGGACAGGGTAGGGAGACCCAGTACTTC. Its translation is CASSLEGQGRETQYF.